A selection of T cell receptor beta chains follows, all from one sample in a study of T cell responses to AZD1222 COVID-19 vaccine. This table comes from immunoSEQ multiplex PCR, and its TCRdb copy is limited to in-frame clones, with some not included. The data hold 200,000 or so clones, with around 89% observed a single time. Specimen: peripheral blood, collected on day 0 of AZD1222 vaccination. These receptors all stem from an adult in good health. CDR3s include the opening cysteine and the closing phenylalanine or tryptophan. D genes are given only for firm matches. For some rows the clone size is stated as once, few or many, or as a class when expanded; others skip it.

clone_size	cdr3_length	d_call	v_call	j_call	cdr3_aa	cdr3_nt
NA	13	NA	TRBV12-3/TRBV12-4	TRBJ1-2	CASSSTGFYGYTF	TGTGCCAGCAGTTCCACAGGATTCTATGGCTACACCTTC
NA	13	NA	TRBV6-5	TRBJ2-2	CASSYRRQGPLFF	TGTGCCAGCAGTTATCGTCGGCAGGGGCCGCTGTTTTTT
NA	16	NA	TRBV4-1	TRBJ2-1	CASSQGGGRGGNEQFF	TGCGCCAGCAGCCAAGGCGGGGGCAGGGGGGGCAATGAGCAGTTCTTC
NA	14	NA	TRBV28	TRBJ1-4	CASRSPGAFEKLFF	TGTGCCAGCAGGTCACCAGGGGCTTTTGAGAAACTGTTTTTT
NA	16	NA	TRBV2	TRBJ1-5	CASLPGFGGSNQPQHF	TGTGCCAGCTTACCCGGCTTCGGCGGGAGCAATCAGCCCCAGCATTTT
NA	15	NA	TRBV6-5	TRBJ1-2	CASSPHIDVGYGYTF	TGTGCCAGCAGTCCCCACATCGACGTAGGCTATGGCTACACCTTC
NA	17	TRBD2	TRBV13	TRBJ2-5	CASSPDPGTSIKETQYF	TGTGCCAGCAGCCCAGACCCCGGGACTAGCATCAAAGAGACCCAGTACTTC
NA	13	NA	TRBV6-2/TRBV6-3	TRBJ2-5	CASSYGGLETQYF	TGTGCCAGCAGTTACGGGGGGCTCGAGACCCAGTACTTC
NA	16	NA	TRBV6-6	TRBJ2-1	CASSYSVRGDRNEQFF	TGTGCCAGCAGTTACAGTGTCAGGGGTGATAGAAATGAGCAGTTCTTC
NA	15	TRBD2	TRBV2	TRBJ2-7	CASSGGPGLAAEQYF	TGTGCCAGCAGTGGGGGACCGGGACTAGCGGCCGAGCAGTACTTC
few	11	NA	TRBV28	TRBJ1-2	CASSSWLGYTF	TGTGCCAGCAGTTCATGGCTCGGCTACACCTTC
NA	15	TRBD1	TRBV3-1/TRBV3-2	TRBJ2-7	CASSQAGQGTYEQYF	TGTGCCAGCAGCCAAGCGGGACAGGGGACCTACGAGCAGTACTTC
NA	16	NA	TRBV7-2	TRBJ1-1	CASAQKRVMANTEAFF	TGTGCCAGCGCCCAAAAGCGGGTCATGGCCAACACTGAAGCTTTCTTT
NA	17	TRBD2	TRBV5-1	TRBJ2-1	CASSLMLAGGVYNEQFF	TGCGCCAGCAGCTTGATGCTAGCGGGGGGGGTCTACAATGAGCAGTTCTTC
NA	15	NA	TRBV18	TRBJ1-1	CASSPQGGSDTEAFF	TGTGCCAGCTCCCCACAGGGTGGGAGTGACACTGAAGCTTTCTTT
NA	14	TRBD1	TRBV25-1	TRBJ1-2	CASSEPLGTDGYTF	TGTGCCAGCAGTGAACCCCTCGGGACAGATGGCTACACCTTC
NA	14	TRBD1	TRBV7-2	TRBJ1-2	CASSSGTAIYGYTF	TGTGCCAGCAGCTCAGGGACAGCCATCTATGGCTACACCTTC
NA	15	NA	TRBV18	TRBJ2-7	CASSPSTRSPGEQYF	TGTGCCAGCTCACCATCAACCAGGTCCCCGGGCGAGCAGTACTTC